This record covers a single TCR beta chain. Its target is not known. The data derive from a study of shared clonotypes between healthy human individuals. The CDR3 spans 15 residues. Germline loops: CDR1 SNHLY, CDR2 FYNNEI. The V end was cut by 5 bases, the J end by 3 bases, with 14 bases between. Into CD45RA+ naive and CD45RA-negative memory subsets, the CD4+ cells were split. Broader study findings: The sharing of 5% to 5.5% of naive CD4 clonotypes was seen across several donors.

Libraries were prepared by immunoSEQ multiplex PCR; TCRdb keeps only in-frame clonotypes and omits some of them. The sample has about 600,000 clones, almost 97% seen once. The sequence was collected from a woman aged 30 to 39 in good health. The rearrangement uses TRBV2 and TRBJ2-1; weak D call: TRBD2 (6 bases). Sequencing input: naive CD4+ T cells sorted from blood. Stated subset: CD45RA+ positively selected. CDR3 region: CASSSGTGNYNEQFF. The CDR3, as DNA: TGTGCCAGCAGTTCCGGGACTGGGAACTACAATGAGCAGTTCTTC.